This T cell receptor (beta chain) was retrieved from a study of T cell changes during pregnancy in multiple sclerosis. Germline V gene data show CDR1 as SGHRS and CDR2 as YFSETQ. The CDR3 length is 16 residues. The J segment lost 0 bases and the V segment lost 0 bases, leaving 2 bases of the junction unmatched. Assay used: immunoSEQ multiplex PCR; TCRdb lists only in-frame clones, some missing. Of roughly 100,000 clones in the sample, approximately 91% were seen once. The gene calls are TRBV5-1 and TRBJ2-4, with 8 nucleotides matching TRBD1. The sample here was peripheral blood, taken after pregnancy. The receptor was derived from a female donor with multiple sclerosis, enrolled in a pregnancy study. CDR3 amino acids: CASSLVTGGAKNIQYF. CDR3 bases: TGCGCCAGCAGCTTGGTTACAGGGGGAGCCAAAAACATTCAGTACTTC.